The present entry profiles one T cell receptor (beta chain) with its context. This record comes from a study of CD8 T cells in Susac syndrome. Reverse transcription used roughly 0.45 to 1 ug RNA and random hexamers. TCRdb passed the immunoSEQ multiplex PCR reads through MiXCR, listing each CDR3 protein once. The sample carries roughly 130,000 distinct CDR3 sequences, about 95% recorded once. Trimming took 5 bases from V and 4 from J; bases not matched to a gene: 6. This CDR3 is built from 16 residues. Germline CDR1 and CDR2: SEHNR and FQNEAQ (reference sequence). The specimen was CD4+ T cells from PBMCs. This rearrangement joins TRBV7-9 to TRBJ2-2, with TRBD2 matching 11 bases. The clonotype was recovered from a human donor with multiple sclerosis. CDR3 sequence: CASSRTSGFGTGELFF. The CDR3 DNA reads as TGTGCCAGCAGCCGGACTAGCGGGTTCGGCACCGGGGAGCTGTTTTTT.